This T cell receptor beta chain was sequenced in a study of identical twins. Each CDR3 protein is one row after TCRdb ran MiXCR on the 5' RACE reads. Among about 530,000 distinct CDR3 sequences listed, about 20% were seen once. Findings and caveats of the study: In cord blood, abundant beta clonotypes had fewer insertions; memory showed no trend.

This CDR3 is built from 13 residues. CDR1 ENHRY and CDR2 SYGVKD come from the germline V gene. Deletions cut 2 bases from V and 5 bases from J, with 9 bases between. This clonotype was picked up many times. The antigen remains undetermined. A further study also used this sample, focusing on yellow fever vaccine responses in identical twins.

This TCR came from a woman between 18 and 30 years old in good health. The chain combines TRBV10-3 with TRBJ1-1; weak D call: TRBD1 (5 bases). Source material: CD4+ T cells sorted from blood. CDR3: CAISEGGGTEAFF. CDR3 DNA sequence: TGTGCCATCAGTGAGGGGGGAGGTACTGAAGCTTTCTTT.